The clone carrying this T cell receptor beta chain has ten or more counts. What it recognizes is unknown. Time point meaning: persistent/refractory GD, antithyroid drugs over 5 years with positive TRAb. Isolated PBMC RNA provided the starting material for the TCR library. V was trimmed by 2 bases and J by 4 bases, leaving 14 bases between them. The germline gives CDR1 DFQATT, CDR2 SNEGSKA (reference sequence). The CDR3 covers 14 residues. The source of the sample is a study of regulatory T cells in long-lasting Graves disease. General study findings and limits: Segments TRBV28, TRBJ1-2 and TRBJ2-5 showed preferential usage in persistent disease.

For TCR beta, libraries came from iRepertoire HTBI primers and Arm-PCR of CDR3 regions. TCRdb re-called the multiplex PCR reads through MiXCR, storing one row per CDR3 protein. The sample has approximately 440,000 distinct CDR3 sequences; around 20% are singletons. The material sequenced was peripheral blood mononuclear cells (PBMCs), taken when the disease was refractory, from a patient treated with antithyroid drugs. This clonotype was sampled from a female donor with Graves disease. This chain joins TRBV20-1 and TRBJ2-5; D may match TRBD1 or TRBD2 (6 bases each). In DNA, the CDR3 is TGCAGTGCTAGAAACTACGAGGGGGGAGAGACCCAGTACTTC. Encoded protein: CSARNYEGGETQYF.